The 8 T cell receptor beta chains in this list originate from one sample, sequenced in a study of cytomegalovirus exposure and HLA in healthy donors. The study ran its PCR with 60 Vbeta and 13 Jbeta primers. Assay used: immunoSEQ multiplex PCR; TCRdb lists only in-frame clones, some missing. Of about 210,000 clones in the sample, over 80% were seen once. The specimen sequenced was PBMCs. The receptors come from a man aged 40-49 years in good health and CMV-seropositive.

The chain couples TRBV6-1 to TRBJ1-2; D is possibly TRBD1 (5 bases). The V gene's germline CDR1 is MNHNS and CDR2 SASEGT. This CDR3 has 14 amino acids. Trimming shortened V by 7 bases and J by 4 bases, and 16 bases separated the two germline ends. The CDR3 DNA follows: TGTGCCAGCACCCAGGGCGGCGGTGCCTATGGCTACACCTTC. Its protein product is CASTQGGGAYGYTF.

CDR3 region: CASSRGTNEQFF. Written as DNA, the CDR3 is TGTGCCAGCAGCCGCGGAACCAATGAGCAGTTCTTC. V usage is TRBV6-5 and J usage is TRBJ2-1; D is unclear. V lost 6 bases to trimming and J lost 6 bases, with 9 bases between them. In germline, CDR1 is MNHEY, CDR2 SVGAGI. This CDR3 has 12 amino acids.

The rearrangement uses TRBV7-9 and TRBJ2-1; TRBD2 agrees at 8 bases. This CDR3 region has 14 residues. The V gene's germline CDR1 is SEHNR and CDR2 FQNEAQ (reference sequence). With 2 bases clipped from V and 9 bases from J, the junction kept 6 bases outside the gene matches. CDR3 DNA sequence: TGTGCCAGCAGCTTATTAGCGGGATCCAGTGAGCAGTTCTTC. It is translated as CASSLLAGSSEQFF.

The chain combines TRBV6-6 with TRBJ2-5; 12 bases line up with TRBD2. The CDR3 sequence is 16 residues long. After removal of 5 bases from V and 5 bases from J, the junction contained 9 bases not matched to a gene. Per the germline V gene, CDR1 is MNHNY and CDR2 is SVGAGI (reference sequence). CDR3 bases: TGTGCCAGCAGTGTGGGGCTAGCGGGAGGGCGGGAGACCCAGTACTTC. It encodes CASSVGLAGGRETQYF.

The gene calls are TRBV19 and TRBJ1-4; perhaps TRBD1 as D (6 bases). V lost 3 bases and J 4 bases, leaving 21 bases between the germline ends. The CDR3 totals 18 residues. Germline V gene data show CDR1 as LNHDA and CDR2 as SQIVND (reference sequence). The DNA for the CDR3 is TGTGCCAGTAGTATGGCGTCCGGGACATCCCTCCTTAATGAAAAACTGTTTTTT. As protein: CASSMASGTSLLNEKLFF.

This chain links TRBV9 with TRBJ2-3, with D unclear. The CDR3 totals 15 residues. Per germline, CDR1 SGDLS and CDR2 YYNGEE. The V and J ends lost 0 bases and 1 base respectively, with 9 bases between them. The DNA of the CDR3 is TGTGCCAGCAGCGTAGCAGGTCGGCGCACAGATACGCAGTATTTT. Amino acid sequence: CASSVAGRRTDTQYF.

The chain links TRBV5-1 to TRBJ2-5; TRBD2 matches at 13 bases. There are 16 residues in the CDR3. With V trimmed by 3 bases and J by 4 bases, 6 bases remained unmatched. Looked up from germline, CDR1 is SGHRS and CDR2 is YFSETQ. CDR3 sequence reads: CASSSGLAGEVETQYF. In nucleotides, the CDR3 is TGCGCCAGCAGCTCCGGACTAGCGGGAGAGGTAGAGACCCAGTACTTC. The whole variable domain, remainder taken from reference TRBV5-1 and TRBJ2-5, is KAGVTQTPRYLIKTRGQQVTLSCSPISGHRSVSWYQQTPGQGLQFLFEYFSETQRNKGNFPGRFSGRQFSNSRSEMNVSTLELGDSALYLCASSSGLAGEVETQYFGPGTRLLVL.

The chain couples TRBV7-3 to TRBJ1-1; D remains unclear. The CDR3 loop spans 13 amino acids. Germline V CDR1 and CDR2: SGHTA, FQGTGA. Trimming left V 3 bases short and J 1 base short, with 6 bases between. The CDR3, as DNA: TGTGCCAGCAGCTTTGGGCCGAACACTGAAGCTTTCTTT. Protein: CASSFGPNTEAFF.